Listed below are T cell receptor beta chains from one sample, sequenced in a study of cytomegalovirus exposure and HLA in healthy donors. TCRdb's table, derived via immunoSEQ multiplex PCR, lists solely in-frame clones and lacks some. The sample has about 110,000 clones, about 59% seen once. Sequencing input: PBMCs. The receptors derive from a young man in good health and CMV-seropositive. The CDR3 runs from the conserved cysteine through the conserved F or W. D genes are given only for firm matches.

D gene: -
J gene: -
CDR3 length: 16
V gene: TRBV27
CDR3 protein: CASSSSPGLTAYEQYF

D gene: -
J gene: TRBJ1-2
CDR3 length: 14
V gene: TRBV5-1
CDR3 protein: CASSELGGLYGYTF

D gene: TRBD2
J gene: TRBJ2-3
CDR3 length: 16
V gene: TRBV2
CDR3 protein: CASSDPSGESIDTQYF

D gene: -
J gene: TRBJ1-5
CDR3 length: 14
V gene: TRBV2
CDR3 protein: CASSDERGNQPQHF

D gene: TRBD1
J gene: TRBJ2-2
CDR3 length: 14
V gene: TRBV18
CDR3 protein: CASSRQGNTGELFF

D gene: TRBD2
J gene: TRBJ2-5
CDR3 length: 17
V gene: TRBV7-9
CDR3 protein: CASSLALASGGEETQYF

D gene: -
J gene: TRBJ2-1
CDR3 length: 13
V gene: TRBV5-4
CDR3 protein: CASSATGFDEQFF

D gene: -
J gene: TRBJ2-3
CDR3 length: 15
V gene: TRBV6-1
CDR3 protein: CASSPLVSFTDTQYF

D gene: -
J gene: TRBJ1-6
CDR3 length: 14
V gene: TRBV15
CDR3 protein: CATSRAQGSDLTHF

D gene: -
J gene: TRBJ2-1
CDR3 length: 13
V gene: TRBV30
CDR3 protein: CAWSVANRGEQFF

D gene: -
J gene: TRBJ2-7
CDR3 length: 12
V gene: TRBV5-1
CDR3 protein: CASSLVDSEQYF

D gene: TRBD1
J gene: TRBJ2-7
CDR3 length: 15
V gene: TRBV27
CDR3 protein: CASSLLGTGGYEQYF

D gene: -
J gene: TRBJ1-6
CDR3 length: 15
V gene: TRBV4-2
CDR3 protein: CASSQGDRFLNSLHF

D gene: TRBD2
J gene: TRBJ2-7
CDR3 length: 14
V gene: TRBV4-1
CDR3 protein: CASSQDPGGNEQYF

D gene: TRBD1
J gene: TRBJ2-7
CDR3 length: 14
V gene: TRBV27
CDR3 protein: CASSSGQGPYEQYF

D gene: -
J gene: TRBJ2-5
CDR3 length: 15
V gene: TRBV1
CDR3 protein: CTSSQGEIYTETQYF

D gene: TRBD1
J gene: TRBJ1-1
CDR3 length: 17
V gene: TRBV7-8
CDR3 protein: CASSLISGGWGYTEAFF

D gene: TRBD1
J gene: TRBJ1-2
CDR3 length: 14
V gene: TRBV5-1
CDR3 protein: CASSLSGQGGSYTF

D gene: -
J gene: TRBJ1-2
CDR3 length: 15
V gene: TRBV4-1
CDR3 protein: CASSQDFSGNYGYTF

D gene: -
J gene: TRBJ2-2
CDR3 length: 14
V gene: TRBV7-9
CDR3 protein: CSTPRQLSTGELFF

D gene: -
J gene: TRBJ2-5
CDR3 length: 16
V gene: TRBV7-9
CDR3 protein: CSSSPPPGGSQETQYF

D gene: -
J gene: TRBJ1-2
CDR3 length: 10
V gene: TRBV7-5
CDR3 protein: CARTELGYTF

D gene: TRBD1
J gene: TRBJ1-2
CDR3 length: 14
V gene: TRBV7-9
CDR3 protein: CASSLVDREDGYTF

D gene: -
J gene: TRBJ2-7
CDR3 length: 15
V gene: TRBV18
CDR3 protein: CASSPAGILAYEQYF

D gene: -
J gene: TRBJ1-1
CDR3 length: 13
V gene: TRBV5-4
CDR3 protein: CASSGGGNTEAFF

D gene: -
J gene: TRBJ2-2
CDR3 length: 15
V gene: TRBV30
CDR3 protein: CAWSWGDSNTGELFF

D gene: -
J gene: TRBJ1-2
CDR3 length: 16
V gene: TRBV5-5
CDR3 protein: CASSPGPATANYGYTF

D gene: -
J gene: TRBJ2-5
CDR3 length: 11
V gene: TRBV2
CDR3 protein: CASSYQETQYF

D gene: -
J gene: TRBJ1-6
CDR3 length: 14
V gene: TRBV2
CDR3 protein: CASRPRGVGSPLHF

D gene: TRBD2
J gene: TRBJ2-6
CDR3 length: 18
V gene: TRBV14
CDR3 protein: CASSFRLAVNSGANVLTF

D gene: -
J gene: TRBJ2-1
CDR3 length: 13
V gene: TRBV4-1
CDR3 protein: CASSQSGYNEQFF

D gene: -
J gene: TRBJ2-3
CDR3 length: 17
V gene: TRBV7-9
CDR3 protein: CASSPATRGSPTDTQYF

D gene: -
J gene: TRBJ1-1
CDR3 length: 13
V gene: TRBV4-1
CDR3 protein: CASSPRVDFEAFF

D gene: TRBD1
J gene: TRBJ1-2
CDR3 length: 14
V gene: TRBV6-1
CDR3 protein: CASSLRTGVVGYTF

D gene: TRBD1
J gene: TRBJ1-4
CDR3 length: 13
V gene: TRBV6-5
CDR3 protein: CASRAGQGEKLFF

D gene: TRBD2
J gene: TRBJ2-5
CDR3 length: 16
V gene: TRBV5-4
CDR3 protein: CASSGGTSVGLETQYF

D gene: TRBD2
J gene: TRBJ2-5
CDR3 length: 13
V gene: TRBV19
CDR3 protein: CASSAGGSKTQYF

D gene: -
J gene: TRBJ2-3
CDR3 length: 13
V gene: TRBV19
CDR3 protein: CASISQGEDTQYF

D gene: TRBD1
J gene: TRBJ2-2
CDR3 length: 16
V gene: TRBV4-1
CDR3 protein: CASSDPTGWTTGELFF

D gene: -
J gene: TRBJ1-1
CDR3 length: 14
V gene: TRBV19
CDR3 protein: CASSISRGNTEAFF

D gene: -
J gene: TRBJ2-1
CDR3 length: 14
V gene: TRBV5-1
CDR3 protein: CASSSSAPRGEQFF

D gene: -
J gene: TRBJ1-4
CDR3 length: 15
V gene: TRBV7-9
CDR3 protein: CASSSVGTEGEKLFF

D gene: -
J gene: TRBJ1-5
CDR3 length: 13
V gene: TRBV27
CDR3 protein: CASSSEGNQPQHF

D gene: -
J gene: TRBJ1-2
CDR3 length: 14
V gene: TRBV28
CDR3 protein: CASSLYGGDYGYTF

D gene: -
J gene: TRBJ2-1
CDR3 length: 14
V gene: TRBV2
CDR3 protein: CASSGGVERHEQFF

D gene: -
J gene: TRBJ2-1
CDR3 length: 16
V gene: TRBV9
CDR3 protein: CASSWTDGTSYNEQFF

D gene: -
J gene: TRBJ2-7
CDR3 length: 12
V gene: TRBV6-5
CDR3 protein: CASSSPGSEQYF

D gene: -
J gene: TRBJ2-6
CDR3 length: 18
V gene: TRBV11-2
CDR3 protein: CASSALRDRNPGANVLTF

D gene: -
J gene: TRBJ1-1
CDR3 length: 9
V gene: TRBV19
CDR3 protein: CASTPGAFF

D gene: -
J gene: TRBJ1-5
CDR3 length: 15
V gene: TRBV27
CDR3 protein: CASSLSGAWGQPQHF

D gene: -
J gene: TRBJ2-7
CDR3 length: 11
V gene: TRBV20-1
CDR3 protein: CSAKQLYEQYF

D gene: TRBD1
J gene: TRBJ1-1
CDR3 length: 15
V gene: TRBV11-2
CDR3 protein: CASSLVTGLNTEAFF

D gene: TRBD1
J gene: TRBJ1-5
CDR3 length: 16
V gene: TRBV15
CDR3 protein: CATSTFGQGSNQPQHF

D gene: TRBD2
J gene: TRBJ2-3
CDR3 length: 16
V gene: TRBV5-1
CDR3 protein: CASSPGLATSTDTQYF

D gene: TRBD2
J gene: TRBJ2-7
CDR3 length: 14
V gene: TRBV28
CDR3 protein: CASSTRGGRTEQYF